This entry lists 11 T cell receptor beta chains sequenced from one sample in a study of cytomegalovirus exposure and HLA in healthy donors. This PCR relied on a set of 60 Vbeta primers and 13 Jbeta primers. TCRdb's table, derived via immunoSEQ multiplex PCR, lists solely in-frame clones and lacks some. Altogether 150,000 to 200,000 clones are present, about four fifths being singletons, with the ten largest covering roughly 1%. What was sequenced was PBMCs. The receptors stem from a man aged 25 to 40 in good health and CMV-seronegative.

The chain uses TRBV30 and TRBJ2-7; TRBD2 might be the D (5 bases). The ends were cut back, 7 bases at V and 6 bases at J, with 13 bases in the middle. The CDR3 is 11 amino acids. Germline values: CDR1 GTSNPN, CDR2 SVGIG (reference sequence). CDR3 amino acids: CASPLRGEQYF. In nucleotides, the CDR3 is TGTGCCTCCCCCCTCCGGGGCGAGCAGTACTTC.

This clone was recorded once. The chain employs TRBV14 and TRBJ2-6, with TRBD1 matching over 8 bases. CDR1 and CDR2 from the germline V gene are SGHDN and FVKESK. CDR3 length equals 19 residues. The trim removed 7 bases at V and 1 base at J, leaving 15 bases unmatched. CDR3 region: CASIPNGTGDLSGANVLTF. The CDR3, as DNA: TGTGCCAGCATCCCTAACGGGACAGGCGACCTATCTGGGGCCAACGTCCTGACTTTC.

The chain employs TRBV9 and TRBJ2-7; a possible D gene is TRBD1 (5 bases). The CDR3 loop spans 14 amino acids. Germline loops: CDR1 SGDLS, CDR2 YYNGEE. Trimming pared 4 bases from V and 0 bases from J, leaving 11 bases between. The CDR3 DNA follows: TGTGCCAGCAGCCCTCGGCAGGGCTCCTACGAGCAGTACTTC. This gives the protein CASSPRQGSYEQYF.

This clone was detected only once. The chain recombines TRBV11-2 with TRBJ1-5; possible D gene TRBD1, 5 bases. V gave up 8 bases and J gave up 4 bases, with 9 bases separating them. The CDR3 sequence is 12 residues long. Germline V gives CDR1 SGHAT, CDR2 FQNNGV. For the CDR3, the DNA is TGTGCCAGCGGCAGGGAAAATCAGCCCCAGCATTTT. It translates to CASGRENQPQHF.

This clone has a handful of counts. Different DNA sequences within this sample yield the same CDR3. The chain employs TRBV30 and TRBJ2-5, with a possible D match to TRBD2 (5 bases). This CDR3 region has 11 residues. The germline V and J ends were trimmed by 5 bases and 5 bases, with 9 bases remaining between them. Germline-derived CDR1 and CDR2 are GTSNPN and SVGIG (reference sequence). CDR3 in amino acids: CAWAGGETQYF. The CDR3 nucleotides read TGTGCCTGGGCCGGCGGGGAGACCCAGTACTTC.

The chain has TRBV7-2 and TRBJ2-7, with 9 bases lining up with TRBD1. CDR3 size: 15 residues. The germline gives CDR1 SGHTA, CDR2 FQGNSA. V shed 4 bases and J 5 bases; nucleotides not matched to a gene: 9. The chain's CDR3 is CASSSKGQGNHEQYF. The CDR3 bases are TGTGCCAGCAGCTCAAAGGGACAGGGCAACCACGAGCAGTACTTC.

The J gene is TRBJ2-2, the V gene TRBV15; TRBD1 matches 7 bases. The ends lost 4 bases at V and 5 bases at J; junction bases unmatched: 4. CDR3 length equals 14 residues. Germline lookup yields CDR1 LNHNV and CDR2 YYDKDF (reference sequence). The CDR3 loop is CATSTIQGTGELFF. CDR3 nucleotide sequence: TGTGCCACCAGCACCATACAGGGGACCGGGGAGCTGTTTTTT.

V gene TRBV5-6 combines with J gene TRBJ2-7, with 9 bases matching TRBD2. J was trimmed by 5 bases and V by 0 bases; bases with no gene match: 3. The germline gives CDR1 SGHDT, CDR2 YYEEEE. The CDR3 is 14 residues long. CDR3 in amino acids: CASSLGLAAHEQYF. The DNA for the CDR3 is TGTGCCAGCAGCTTGGGACTAGCGGCCCACGAGCAGTACTTC.

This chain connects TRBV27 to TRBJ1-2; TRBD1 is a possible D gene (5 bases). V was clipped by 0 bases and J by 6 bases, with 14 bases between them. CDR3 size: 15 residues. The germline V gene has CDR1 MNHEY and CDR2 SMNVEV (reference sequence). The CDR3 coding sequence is TGTGCCAGCAGTTTATCAAGGGGCGGGGCGGATGGCTACACCTTC. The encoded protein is CASSLSRGGADGYTF.

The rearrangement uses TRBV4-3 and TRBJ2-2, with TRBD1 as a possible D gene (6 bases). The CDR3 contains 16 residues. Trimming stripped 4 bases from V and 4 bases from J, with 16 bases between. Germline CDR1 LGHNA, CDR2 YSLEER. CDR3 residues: CASSRYRESSTGELFF. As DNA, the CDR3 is TGCGCCAGCAGCCGGTACAGGGAGTCGAGCACCGGGGAGCTGTTTTTT.

This chain's CDR3 is CASSQSLGTSARLREQFF. Here the CDR3 DNA reads TGCGCCAGCAGCCAATCACTTGGGACTAGCGCCCGTCTCAGGGAGCAGTTCTTC. This rearrangement joins TRBV4-1 to TRBJ2-1; 10 bases are shared with TRBD2. Trimming removed 2 bases from V and 10 bases from J; junction bases left unmatched: 17. Germline V CDR1 and CDR2: MGHRA, YSYEKL. The length of the CDR3 is 18 residues.